This TCR beta chain was observed in a study of beta chain features in type 1 diabetes. Study-wide results and limits: Shortening of TCRB CDR3s, moderate but significant, appeared in all four CD4+ subsets of Type 1 diabetes patients. An over-representation of cells with high TCR expression could result from cDNA sequencing. For patients and controls alike, PCR might favor shorter templates to the same degree.

The isolated RNA, all of it, was reverse transcribed, so expressed TCRB transcripts were what got sequenced. Average reads for naive, central memory and regulatory T cell samples were about 3.6 million. Using immunoSEQ multiplex PCR, the repertoire was profiled, and TCRdb retains in-frame clones only, with some absent. This table has some 150,000 clones, 11% appearing once. Points on this clone: Its target is unknown.

Per germline, CDR1 SQVTM and CDR2 ANQGSEA. The CDR3 contains 18 residues. The V segment lost 1 base and the J segment 5 bases; nucleotides outside the gene matches: 11. The receptor comes from a man in his late teens or twenties in good health. The chain uses TRBV29-1 and TRBJ2-2, with 12 positions matching TRBD1. Sequenced input: central memory CD4+ T cells from blood. DNA of the CDR3: TGCAGCGTTGAAGGCGTCCCGGGACAGGGGGCTAGAACCGGGGAGCTGTTTTTT. The encoded protein is CSVEGVPGQGARTGELFF.